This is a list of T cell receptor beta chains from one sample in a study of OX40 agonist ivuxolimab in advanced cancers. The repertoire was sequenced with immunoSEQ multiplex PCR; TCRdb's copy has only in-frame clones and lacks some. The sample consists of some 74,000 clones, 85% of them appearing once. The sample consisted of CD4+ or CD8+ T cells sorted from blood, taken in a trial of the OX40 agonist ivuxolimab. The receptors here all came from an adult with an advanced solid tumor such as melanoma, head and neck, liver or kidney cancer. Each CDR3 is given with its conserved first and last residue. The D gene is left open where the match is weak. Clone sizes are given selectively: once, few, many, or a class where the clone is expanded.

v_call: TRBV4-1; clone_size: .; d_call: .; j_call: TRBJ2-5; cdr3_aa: CASSQVGGLGFGETQYF; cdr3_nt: TGCGCCAGCAGCCAAGTTGGCGGGTTAGGCTTTGGGGAGACCCAGTACTTC
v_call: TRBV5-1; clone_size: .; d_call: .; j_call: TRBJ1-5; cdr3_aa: CASSVGPAQPQHF; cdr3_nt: TGCGCCAGCAGCGTTGGACCTGCTCAGCCCCAGCATTTT
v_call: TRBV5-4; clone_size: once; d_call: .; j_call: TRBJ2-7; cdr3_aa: CASSFGETNYEQYF; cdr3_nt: TGTGCCAGCAGCTTCGGGGAAACTAACTACGAGCAGTACTTC
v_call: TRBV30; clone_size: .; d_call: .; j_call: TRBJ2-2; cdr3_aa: CAWTLRGTWGTGELFF; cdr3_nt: TGTGCCTGGACCCTACGGGGGACCTGGGGCACCGGGGAGCTGTTTTTT
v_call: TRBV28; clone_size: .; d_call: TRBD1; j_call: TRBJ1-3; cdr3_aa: CASSLTGAGGNTIYF; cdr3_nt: TGTGCCAGCAGTCTTACAGGGGCAGGGGGAAACACCATATATTTT
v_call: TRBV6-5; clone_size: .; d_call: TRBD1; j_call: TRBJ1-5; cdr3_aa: CASRSGTAGDQPQHF; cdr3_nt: TGTGCCAGCAGGTCCGGGACAGCAGGCGATCAGCCCCAGCATTTT
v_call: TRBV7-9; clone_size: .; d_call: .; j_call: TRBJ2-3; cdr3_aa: CASRDPSIGGSTDTQYF; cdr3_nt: TGTGCCAGCAGAGACCCGTCTATTGGGGGGAGCACAGATACGCAGTATTTT
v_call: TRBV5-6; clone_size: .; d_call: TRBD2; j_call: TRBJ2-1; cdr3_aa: CASSLRLAGANEQFF; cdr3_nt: TGTGCCAGCAGCTTGCGGCTAGCGGGGGCCAATGAGCAGTTCTTC
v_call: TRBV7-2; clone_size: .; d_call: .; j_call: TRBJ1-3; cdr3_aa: CASKPGRGPGNTIYF; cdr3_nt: TGTGCCAGCAAGCCAGGCCGGGGGCCTGGAAACACCATATATTTT
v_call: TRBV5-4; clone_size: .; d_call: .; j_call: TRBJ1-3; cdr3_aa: CASSLTGSGNTIYF; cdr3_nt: TGTGCCAGCAGCTTGACAGGGTCTGGAAACACCATATATTTT
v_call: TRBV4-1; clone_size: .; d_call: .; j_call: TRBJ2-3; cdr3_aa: CASSQVRTGSTDTQYF; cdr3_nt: TGCGCCAGCAGCCAAGTGAGAACAGGGAGCACAGATACGCAGTATTTT
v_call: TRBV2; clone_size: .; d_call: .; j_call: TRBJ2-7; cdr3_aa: CASSKDGGSYEQYF; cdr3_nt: TGTGCCAGCAGTAAGGACGGTGGCTCCTACGAGCAGTACTTC
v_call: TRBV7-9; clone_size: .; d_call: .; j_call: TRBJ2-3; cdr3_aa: CASSLQGWEDTQYF; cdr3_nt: TGTGCCAGCAGCCTACAGGGTTGGGAGGATACGCAGTATTTT
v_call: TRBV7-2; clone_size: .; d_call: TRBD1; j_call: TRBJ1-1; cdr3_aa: CASSSQGGTEAFF; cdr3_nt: TGTGCCAGCAGCTCTCAGGGGGGAACTGAAGCTTTCTTT
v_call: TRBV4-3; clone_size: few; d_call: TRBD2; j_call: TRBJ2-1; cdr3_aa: CASSQDLAGGHNEQFF; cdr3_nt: TGCGCCAGCAGCCAAGACCTAGCGGGAGGGCACAATGAGCAGTTCTTC
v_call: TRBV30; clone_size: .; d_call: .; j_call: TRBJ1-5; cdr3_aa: CAWSVGLGQPQHF; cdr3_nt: TGTGCCTGGAGTGTGGGGTTGGGTCAGCCCCAGCATTTT
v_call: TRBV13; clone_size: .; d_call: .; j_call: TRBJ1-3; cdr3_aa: CASSSTPSGNTIYF; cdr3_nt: TGTGCCAGCAGCTCGACGCCCTCTGGAAACACCATATATTTT
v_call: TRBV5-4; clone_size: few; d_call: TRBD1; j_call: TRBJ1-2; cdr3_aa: CASSPGQIYGYTF; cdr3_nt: TGTGCCAGCAGCCCGGGACAGATCTATGGCTACACCTTC
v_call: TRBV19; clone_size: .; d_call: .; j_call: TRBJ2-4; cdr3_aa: CASSSTRKNIQYF; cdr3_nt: TGTGCCAGTAGTTCAACACGGAAAAACATTCAGTACTTC
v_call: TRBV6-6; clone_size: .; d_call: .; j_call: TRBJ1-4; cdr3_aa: CARCPPRPEKLFF; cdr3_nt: TGTGCCAGGTGCCCCCCCAGGCCTGAAAAACTGTTTTTT
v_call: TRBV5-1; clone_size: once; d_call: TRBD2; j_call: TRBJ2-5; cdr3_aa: CASSLAPGGGTQETQYF; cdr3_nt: TGCGCCAGCAGCTTGGCCCCCGGGGGGGGTACCCAAGAGACCCAGTACTTC
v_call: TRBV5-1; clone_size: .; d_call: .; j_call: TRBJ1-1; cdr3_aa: CASSLTGQNTEAFF; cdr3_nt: TGCGCCAGCAGCTTGACAGGGCAGAACACTGAAGCTTTCTTT
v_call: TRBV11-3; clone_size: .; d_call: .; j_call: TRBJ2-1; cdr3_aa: CASSLKGTPYNEQFF; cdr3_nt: TGTGCCAGCAGCCTCAAGGGGACCCCCTACAATGAGCAGTTCTTC
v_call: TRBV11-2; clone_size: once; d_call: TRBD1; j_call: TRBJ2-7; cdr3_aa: CASSWDRNPNEQYF; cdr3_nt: TGTGCCAGCAGCTGGGACAGGAACCCTAACGAGCAGTACTTC
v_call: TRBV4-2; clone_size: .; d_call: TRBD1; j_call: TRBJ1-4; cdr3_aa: CASSQYTGATNEKLFF; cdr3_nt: TGTGCCAGCAGCCAATACACAGGGGCAACTAATGAAAAACTGTTTTTT
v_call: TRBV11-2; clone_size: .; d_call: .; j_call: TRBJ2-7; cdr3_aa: CASSLDLGIYEQYF; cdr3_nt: TGTGCCAGCAGCTTAGATCTGGGGATCTACGAGCAGTACTTC
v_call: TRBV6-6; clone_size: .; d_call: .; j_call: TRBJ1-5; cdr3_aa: CASSYRTSGQPQHF; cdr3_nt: TGTGCCAGCAGTTACCGGACCTCCGGGCAGCCCCAGCATTTT
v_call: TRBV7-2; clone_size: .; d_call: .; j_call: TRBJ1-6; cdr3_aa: CASSLLAYNSPLHF; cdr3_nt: TGTGCCAGCAGCTTATTGGCGTATAATTCACCCCTCCACTTT
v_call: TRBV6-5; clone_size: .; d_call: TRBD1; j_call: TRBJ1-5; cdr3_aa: CASSSDRGGQPQHF; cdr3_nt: TGTGCCAGCAGCTCTGACAGGGGAGGTCAGCCCCAGCATTTT
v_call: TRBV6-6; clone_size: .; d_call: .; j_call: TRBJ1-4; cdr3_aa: CASNKVEGRHEKLFF; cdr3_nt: TGTGCCAGCAACAAAGTTGAGGGCCGACATGAAAAACTGTTTTTT
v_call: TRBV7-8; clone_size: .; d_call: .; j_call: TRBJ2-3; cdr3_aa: CASSLGRLSTDTQYF; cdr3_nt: TGTGCCAGCAGCTTAGGCAGGCTAAGCACAGATACGCAGTATTTT
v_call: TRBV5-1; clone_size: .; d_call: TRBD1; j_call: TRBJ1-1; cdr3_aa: CASSFSASDRVTEAFF; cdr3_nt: TGCGCCAGCAGCTTTAGCGCTTCGGACAGGGTCACTGAAGCTTTCTTT